Listed below are T cell receptor beta chains from one sample, sequenced in a study of immune evolution from preneoplasia to lung adenocarcinoma. Method: immunoSEQ multiplex PCR; TCRdb's copy keeps in-frame clones and lacks some. Of some 9,100 clones listed, 77% were seen once; the top ten hold 5% to 7.5%. What was sequenced was FFPE lung adenocarcinoma in situ tissue. Receptors originate from a person aged 55 to 79 with lung adenocarcinoma. Both conserved end residues are part of each CDR3.

V gene	J gene	CDR3 protein
TRBV2	TRBJ1-1	CASSGTGEGTEAFF
TRBV6-5	TRBJ2-1	CASSYSRHNEQFF
TRBV4-3	TRBJ2-2	CASSQFLASTGELFF
TRBV6-6	TRBJ1-2	CASIMTGSYGYTF
TRBV11-2	TRBJ2-7	CASSLVVDSYYEQYF
TRBV5-4	TRBJ2-3	CASSPDRAGGSTDTQYF
TRBV18	TRBJ1-3	CASSQPVRSTSGDTIYF
TRBV7-2	TRBJ2-1	CASSLRYLDYEQFF
TRBV5-1	TRBJ2-5	CASSLAIGSSQETQYF
TRBV6-4	TRBJ1-5	CASSDSDRGPSNQPQHF
TRBV5-6	TRBJ1-3	CASSLGVGTGNTIYF
TRBV19	TRBJ1-1	CASSMEVTEAFF
TRBV10-1	TRBJ2-3	CASSDTSRTDTQYF
TRBV29-1	TRBJ2-3	CSVEGTSTDTQYF
TRBV27	TRBJ1-1	CASSVREDTEAFF
TRBV11-2	TRBJ2-7	CASGGDHYEQYF
TRBV9	TRBJ2-3	CASSPGLAGGYDTQYF
TRBV5-1	TRBJ1-1	CASSFASPRARIDTEAFF
TRBV10-3	TRBJ2-2	CAISEAGDGELFF
TRBV18	TRBJ1-1	CASSTQGMKLNTEAFF
TRBV11-2	TRBJ2-3	CASSLTFGAIDTQYF
TRBV29-1	TRBJ1-1	CSVEGQGNTEAFF
TRBV29-1	TRBJ1-1	CSVRTGGFRGTEAFF
TRBV5-4	TRBJ2-7	CASSRDPTNYEQYF
TRBV7-9	TRBJ1-2	CASSSTGVPNYGYTF